This T cell receptor (beta chain) appears in the sequencing data of a study of technical replicates of blood from a few donors. Using immunoSEQ multiplex PCR, the repertoire was profiled, and TCRdb retains in-frame clones only, with some absent. This sample yields around 98,000 clones, of which about 94% are seen a single time; 0.2% to 0.25% belongs to the top ten. V gave up 5 bases and J gave up 6 bases, with 8 bases separating them. CDR1 is SGHTA, CDR2 FQGTGA, per germline. The CDR3 runs to 12 residues. The rearrangement links TRBV7-3 to TRBJ2-1, with D unresolved. The sample consisted of T cells isolated from PBMCs. The clonotype comes from a human donor in good health. CDR3 loop: CASSLFGNEQFF. The CDR3 DNA is TGTGCCAGCAGCCTTTTCGGCAATGAGCAGTTCTTC. Full variable domain (rest looked up from reference TRBV7-3 and TRBJ2-1): GAGVSQTPSNKVTEKGKYVELRCDPISGHTALYWYRQSLGQGPEFLIYFQGTGAADDSGLPNDRFFAVRPEGSVSTLKIQRTERGDSAVYLCASSLFGNEQFFGPGTRLTVL.